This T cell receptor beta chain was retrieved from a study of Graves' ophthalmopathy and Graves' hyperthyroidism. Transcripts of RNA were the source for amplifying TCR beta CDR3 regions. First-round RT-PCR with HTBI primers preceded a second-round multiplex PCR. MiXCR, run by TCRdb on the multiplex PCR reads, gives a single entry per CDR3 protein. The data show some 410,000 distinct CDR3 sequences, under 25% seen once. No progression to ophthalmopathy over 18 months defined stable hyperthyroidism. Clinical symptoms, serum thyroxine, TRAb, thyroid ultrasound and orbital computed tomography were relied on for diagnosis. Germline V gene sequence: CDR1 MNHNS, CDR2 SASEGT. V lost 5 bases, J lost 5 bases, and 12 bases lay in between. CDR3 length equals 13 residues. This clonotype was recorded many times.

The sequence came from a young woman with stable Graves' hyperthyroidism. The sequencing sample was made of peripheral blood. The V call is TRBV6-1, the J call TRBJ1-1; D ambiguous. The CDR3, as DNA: TGTGCCAGCAGTACCCAAGAAGGGACTGAAGCTTTCTTT. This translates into CASSTQEGTEAFF.